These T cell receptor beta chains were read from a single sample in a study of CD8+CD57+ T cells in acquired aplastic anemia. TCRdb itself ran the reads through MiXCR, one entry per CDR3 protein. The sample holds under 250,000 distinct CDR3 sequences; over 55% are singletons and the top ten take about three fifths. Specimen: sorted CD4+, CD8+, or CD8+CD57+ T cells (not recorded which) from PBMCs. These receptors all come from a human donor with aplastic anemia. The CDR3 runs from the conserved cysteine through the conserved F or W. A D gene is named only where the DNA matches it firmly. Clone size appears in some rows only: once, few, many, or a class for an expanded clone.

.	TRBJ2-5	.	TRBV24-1	TGTGCCACCAGTGATCTTCAGGGTTTCCAAGAGACCCAGTACTTC	CATSDLQGFQETQYF
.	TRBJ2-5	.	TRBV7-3	TGTGCCAGCAGCGCCATGGGGGGTAAACAAGAGACCCAGTACTTC	CASSAMGGKQETQYF
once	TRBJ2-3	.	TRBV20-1	TGCAGTGCTAGTCGGAGCACAGATACGCAGTATTTT	CSASRSTDTQYF
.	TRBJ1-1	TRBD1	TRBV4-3	TGCGCCAGCAGCCAGAAGGACAGGGTCACTGAAGCTTTCTTT	CASSQKDRVTEAFF
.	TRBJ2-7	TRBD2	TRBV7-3	TGTGCCAGCTCACTGGGGGAGCGGGATTACGAGCAGTACTTC	CASSLGERDYEQYF
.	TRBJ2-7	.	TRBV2	TGTGCCAGCAGTGATGGTGGAGACTACGAGCAGTACTTC	CASSDGGDYEQYF
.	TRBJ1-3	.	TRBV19	TGTGCCAGTAGTATAGCGGGGGGCTCTGGAAACACCTTATATTTT	CASSIAGGSGNTLYF
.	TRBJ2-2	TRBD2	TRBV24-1	TGTGCCACCAGTGATACTAGCGGGGGTAACACCGGGGAGCTGTTTTTT	CATSDTSGGNTGELFF
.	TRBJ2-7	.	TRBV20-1	TGCAGTGCTAGGGGAGCCTCTGGGGGTGACTCCTACGAGCAGTACTTC	CSARGASGGDSYEQYF
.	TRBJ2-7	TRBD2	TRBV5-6	TGCGCCAGCAGCCAAGATCTAGCGGGAGGTTACGAGCAGTACTTC	CASSQDLAGGYEQYF